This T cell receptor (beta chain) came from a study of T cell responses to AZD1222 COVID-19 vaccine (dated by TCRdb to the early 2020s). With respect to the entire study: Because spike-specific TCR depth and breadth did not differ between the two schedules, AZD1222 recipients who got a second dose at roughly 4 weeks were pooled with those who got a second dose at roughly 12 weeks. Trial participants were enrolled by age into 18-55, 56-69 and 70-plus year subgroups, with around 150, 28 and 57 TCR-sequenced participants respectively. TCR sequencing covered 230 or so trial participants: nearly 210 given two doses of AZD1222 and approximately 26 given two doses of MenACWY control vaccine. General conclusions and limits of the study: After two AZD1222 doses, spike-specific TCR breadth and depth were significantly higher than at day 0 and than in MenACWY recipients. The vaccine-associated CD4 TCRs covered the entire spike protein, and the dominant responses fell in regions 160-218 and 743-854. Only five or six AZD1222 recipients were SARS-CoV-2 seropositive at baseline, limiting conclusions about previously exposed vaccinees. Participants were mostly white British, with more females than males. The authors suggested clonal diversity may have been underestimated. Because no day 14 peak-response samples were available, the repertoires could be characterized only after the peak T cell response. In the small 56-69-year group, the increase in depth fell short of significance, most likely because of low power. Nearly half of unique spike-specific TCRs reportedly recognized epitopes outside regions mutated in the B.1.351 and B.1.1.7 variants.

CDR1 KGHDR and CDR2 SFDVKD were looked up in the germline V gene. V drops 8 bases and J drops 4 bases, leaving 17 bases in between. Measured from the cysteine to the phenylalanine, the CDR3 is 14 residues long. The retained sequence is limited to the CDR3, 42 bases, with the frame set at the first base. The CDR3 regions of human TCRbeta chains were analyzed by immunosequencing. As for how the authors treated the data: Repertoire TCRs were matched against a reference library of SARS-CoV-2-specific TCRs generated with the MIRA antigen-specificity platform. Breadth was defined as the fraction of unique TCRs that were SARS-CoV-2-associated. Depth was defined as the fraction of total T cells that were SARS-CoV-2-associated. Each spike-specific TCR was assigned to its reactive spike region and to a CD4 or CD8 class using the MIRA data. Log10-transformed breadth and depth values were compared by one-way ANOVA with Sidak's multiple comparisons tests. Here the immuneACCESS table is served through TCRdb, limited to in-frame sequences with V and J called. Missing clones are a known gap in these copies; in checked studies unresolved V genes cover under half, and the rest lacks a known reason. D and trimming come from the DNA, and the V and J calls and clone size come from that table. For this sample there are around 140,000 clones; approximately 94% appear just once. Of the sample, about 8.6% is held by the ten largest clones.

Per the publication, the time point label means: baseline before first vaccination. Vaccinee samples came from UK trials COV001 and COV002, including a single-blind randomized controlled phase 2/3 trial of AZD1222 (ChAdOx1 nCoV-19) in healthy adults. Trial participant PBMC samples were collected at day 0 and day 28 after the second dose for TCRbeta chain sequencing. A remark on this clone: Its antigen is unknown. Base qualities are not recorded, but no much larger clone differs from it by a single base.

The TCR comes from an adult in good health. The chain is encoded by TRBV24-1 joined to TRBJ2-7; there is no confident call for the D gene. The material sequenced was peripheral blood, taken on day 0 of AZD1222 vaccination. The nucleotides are TGTGCCACCACCCCTCTGGTTCTGGGGTACGAGCAGTACTTC. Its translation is CATTPLVLGYEQYF.